These 22 T cell receptor beta chains came from one sample sequenced in a study of technical replicates of blood from a few donors. The table came from immunoSEQ multiplex PCR; TCRdb's copy has only in-frame clones and leaves some out. The table records 65,000 to 80,000 clones, roughly 94% of them present only once. The sample consisted of T cells isolated from PBMCs. The receptors originated from a human donor in good health.

The chain joins TRBV10-3 to TRBJ1-2; 8 positions agree with TRBD1. Germline CDR1 is ENHRY and CDR2 is SYGVKD. CDR3 size: 13 residues. V lost 7 bases, J lost 5 bases, and 6 bases stayed unmatched. DNA of the CDR3: TGTGCCATCAAAGGACAGGGTTTTTATGGCTACACCTTC. Amino acid sequence: CAIKGQGFYGYTF.

The rearrangement joins TRBV11-3 to TRBJ1-2, with 10 nucleotides matching TRBD1. CDR3 length: 14 amino acids. With 4 bases clipped from V and 8 bases from J, the junction kept 7 bases outside the gene matches. The germline V gene encodes CDR1 SGHNT and CDR2 YENEEA. In DNA, the CDR3 is TGTGCCAGCAGCTACACGACAGGGGGCGGGGGCTACACCTTC. Translation gives CASSYTTGGGGYTF.

The chain links TRBV6-5 to TRBJ2-1, with 13 bases that match TRBD2. Trimming cost V 5 bases and J 5 bases; bases outside gene matches: 3. CDR3 length equals 15 residues. Germline values: CDR1 MNHEY, CDR2 SVGAGI. This CDR3 is CASSRTSGGHNEQFF. The CDR3 bases are TGTGCCAGCAGTCGGACTAGCGGGGGCCACAATGAGCAGTTCTTC.

The CDR3 loop reads CASSWGLSNEQFF. The CDR3 region has the DNA TGTGCCAGCAGTTGGGGACTTTCCAATGAGCAGTTCTTC. This chain uses TRBV27 with TRBJ2-1, with a weak D call TRBD2 (6 bases). This CDR3 is 13 amino acids long. V lost 4 bases and J lost 6, with 10 bases in between. Germline V gives CDR1 MNHEY, CDR2 SMNVEV (reference sequence).

V and J are TRBV10-3 and TRBJ2-2; 10 nucleotides match TRBD2. The junction had 4 bases not matched to a gene; V was cut back by 4 bases and J by 2 bases. The CDR3 totals 16 residues. From germline, CDR1 is ENHRY and CDR2 SYGVKD. This CDR3 is CAISAASGSNTGELFF. The CDR3 DNA reads as TGTGCCATCAGTGCGGCTAGCGGGAGTAACACCGGGGAGCTGTTTTTT.

The chain carries TRBV15 and TRBJ2-3; 9 bases match TRBD2. The CDR3 covers 16 residues. The V segment lost 0 bases and the J segment 2 bases; nucleotides outside the gene matches: 3. The V gene's germline CDR1 is LNHNV and CDR2 YYDKDF (reference sequence). The CDR3 region has the DNA TGTGCCACCAGCAGAGAATGGACTAGCGTCACAGATACGCAGTATTTT. Translating it yields CATSREWTSVTDTQYF.

The rearrangement joins TRBV25-1 to TRBJ1-1, with unresolved D. Germline V gene data show CDR1 as MGHDK and CDR2 as SYGVNS. CDR3 length equals 12 residues. With 7 bases removed from V and 1 base from J, the gap between germline ends came to 7 bases. For the CDR3, the DNA is TGTGCCAGCAATAGAGGGAACACTGAAGCTTTCTTT. This gives the protein CASNRGNTEAFF.

This clone was recorded only once. The CDR3 DNA is TGTGCCAGCAGTCCCAGGGGGCCTCTGAACACTGAAGCTTTCTTT. It translates to CASSPRGPLNTEAFF. J is TRBJ1-1 and V is TRBV27; 8 nucleotides align to TRBD1. CDR1 is MNHEY and CDR2 is SMNVEV in the germline V gene (reference sequence). Trimming took 5 bases from V and 0 from J; bases not matched to a gene: 5. The CDR3 is 15 amino acids.

The chain recombines TRBV29-1 with TRBJ1-1; TRBD1 matches 10 bases. In germline, CDR1 is SQVTM, CDR2 ANQGSEA. Trimming at V came to 3 bases and at J to 10 bases, leaving 8 bases not matched to a gene. This CDR3 has 13 amino acids. CDR3 nucleotides: TGCAGCGTTGAGCAGCGGGACAGGGGATTAGCTTTCTTT. Protein product: CSVEQRDRGLAFF. Variable domain in full (rest from reference TRBV29-1 and TRBJ1-1): SAVISQKPSRDICQRGTSLTIQCQVDSQVTMMFWYRQQPGQSLTLIATANQGSEATYESGFVIDKFPISRPNLTFSTLTVSNMSPEDSSIYLCSVEQRDRGLAFFGQGTRLTVV.

This chain joins TRBV5-8 and TRBJ2-1, with 13 bases identical to TRBD2. The trim removed 4 bases at V and 6 bases at J, leaving 7 bases unmatched. Germline CDR1 is SGHTS and CDR2 is YDEGEE. This CDR3 is built from 16 residues. This CDR3 is CASSLATSGGLNEQFF. CDR3 nucleotide sequence: TGTGCCAGCAGCCTGGCGACTAGCGGGGGGCTCAATGAGCAGTTCTTC. Based on the CDR3 plus reference TRBV5-8 and TRBJ2-1, the full variable domain is EAGVTQSPTHLIKTRGQQATLRCSPISGHTSVYWYQQALGLGLQFLLWYDEGEERNRGNFPPRFSGRQFPNYSSELNVNALELEDSALYLCASSLATSGGLNEQFFGPGTRLTVL.

The V gene is TRBV27, the J gene TRBJ2-7; D is perhaps TRBD1 (6 bases). CDR3 size: 16 residues. Germline V gene lookup returns CDR1 MNHEY and CDR2 SMNVEV (reference sequence). V was trimmed by 0 bases and J by 5 bases, leaving 17 bases between them. The DNA of the CDR3 is TGTGCCAGCAGTTTATCTGACACAGGGAAAAGGCACGAGCAGTACTTC. This sequence encodes CASSLSDTGKRHEQYF.

The rearrangement uses TRBV6-6 and TRBJ2-2, with 7 bases lining up with TRBD2. The CDR3 has 15 residues. Germline CDR1 MNHNY, CDR2 SVGAGI (reference sequence). With V trimmed by 6 bases and J by 6 bases, 10 bases remained unmatched. The CDR3 DNA reads TGTGCCAGCAGCCGGGCGCGGGGGAGTGCCGGGGAGCTGTTTTTT. Residues: CASSRARGSAGELFF.

The gene calls are TRBV25-1 and TRBJ2-7; TRBD1 matches 8 bases. Germline V gene data show CDR1 as MGHDK and CDR2 as SYGVNS. The junction had 11 bases not matched to a gene; V was cut back by 4 bases and J by 3 bases. The CDR3 contains 16 residues. The CDR3 DNA sequence: TGTGCCAGCAGTGGGGGACAGGCCGCCCTGTACTACGAGCAGTACTTC. Translation gives CASSGGQAALYYEQYF.

The chain links TRBV9 to TRBJ2-1, with D possibly being TRBD1 (5 bases). Germline-derived CDR1 and CDR2 are SGDLS and YYNGEE. With 4 bases removed from V and 5 bases from J, the gap between germline ends came to 16 bases. The CDR3 is 15 residues long. The CDR3 region has the DNA TGTGCCAGCAGCTTTTCAGGGATACGTGACAATGAGCAGTTCTTC. Translated: CASSFSGIRDNEQFF.

The rearrangement uses TRBV9 and TRBJ2-3; a weak D match, TRBD2 (7 bases). The length of the CDR3 is 18 residues. Germline lookup yields CDR1 SGDLS and CDR2 YYNGEE. Trimming removed 0 bases at V and 4 bases at J, with 21 bases between. The CDR3 nucleotides are TGTGCCAGCAGCGTAGGGGGGGGGCAGGCCTTTGCCCCAGATACGCAGTATTTT. This translates into CASSVGGGQAFAPDTQYF.

This chain joins TRBV19 and TRBJ2-7, with 7 bases lining up with TRBD1. The CDR3 loop spans 13 amino acids. The germline V gene encodes CDR1 LNHDA and CDR2 SQIVND (reference sequence). Losses at the gene ends were 5 bases for V and 3 bases for J; bases not matched to a gene: 4. CDR3 bases: TGTGCCAGTAGTTCGACAGGGTACTACGAGCAGTACTTC. Protein product: CASSSTGYYEQYF.

The chain joins TRBV5-4 to TRBJ2-7; 7 nucleotides line up with TRBD1. The CDR3 loop spans 17 amino acids. The germline V gene has CDR1 SGHNT and CDR2 YYREEE (reference sequence). After removal of 3 bases from V and 6 bases from J, the junction contained 18 bases not matched to a gene. CDR3 loop: CASSSVTGQRQAFEQYF. The CDR3 DNA reads TGTGCCAGCAGCTCTGTGACAGGGCAGCGGCAGGCGTTCGAGCAGTACTTC.

The chain recombines TRBV28 with TRBJ2-7, with 9 bases aligning to TRBD2. This CDR3 is built from 17 residues. After removal of 1 base from V and 3 bases from J, the junction contained 10 bases not matched to a gene. Germline V lookup: CDR1 MDHEN, CDR2 SYDVKM. The CDR3 here is CASSLYNAGTSSYEQYF. CDR3 nucleotide sequence: TGTGCCAGCAGTTTATATAATGCCGGGACTAGCAGCTACGAGCAGTACTTC.

This chain connects TRBV19 to TRBJ2-7, with D possibly matching TRBD2 (5 bases). The CDR3 spans 12 residues. Trimming shortened V by 5 bases and J by 5 bases, and 10 bases separated the two germline ends. Germline V lookup: CDR1 LNHDA, CDR2 SQIVND (reference sequence). CDR3 in DNA: TGTGCCAGTAGTCTACCCGGGGACGAGCAGTACTTC. As protein: CASSLPGDEQYF.

The V gene is TRBV28, the J gene TRBJ1-2; D gene ambiguous. The CDR3 is made up of 11 amino acids. Germline V gene data show CDR1 as MDHEN and CDR2 as SYDVKM. The V gene lost 5 bases and the J gene lost 4 bases, with 5 bases spanning the gap. The DNA of the CDR3 is TGTGCCAGCAGTCCCTCCTATGGCTACACCTTC. Translated: CASSPSYGYTF.

The V gene is TRBV19, the J gene TRBJ1-2, with D unclear. The V end was cut by 7 bases, the J end by 6 bases, with 12 bases between. CDR3 size: 12 residues. The germline V gene has CDR1 LNHDA and CDR2 SQIVND (reference sequence). The CDR3 DNA reads as TGTGCCAGTACTACCACCGCTAATGGCTACACCTTC. Translation: CASTTTANGYTF.

This clone was recorded once. This sequence joins TRBV7-9 and TRBJ1-2; 7 bases agree with TRBD1. This CDR3 contains 15 residues. The ends lost 5 bases at V and 4 bases at J; junction bases unmatched: 10. Per the germline V gene, CDR1 is SEHNR and CDR2 is FQNEAQ (reference sequence). CDR3 sequence reads: CASSRLQGNSYGYTF. Here the CDR3 DNA reads TGTGCCAGCAGCCGCTTACAGGGGAATAGCTATGGCTACACCTTC. The full variable domain, completed using reference TRBV7-9 and TRBJ1-2, is DTGVSQNPRHKITKRGQNVTFRCDPISEHNRLYWYRQTLGQGPEFLTYFQNEAQLEKSRLLSDRFSAERPKGSFSTLEIQRTEQGDSAMYLCASSRLQGNSYGYTFGSGTRLTVV.